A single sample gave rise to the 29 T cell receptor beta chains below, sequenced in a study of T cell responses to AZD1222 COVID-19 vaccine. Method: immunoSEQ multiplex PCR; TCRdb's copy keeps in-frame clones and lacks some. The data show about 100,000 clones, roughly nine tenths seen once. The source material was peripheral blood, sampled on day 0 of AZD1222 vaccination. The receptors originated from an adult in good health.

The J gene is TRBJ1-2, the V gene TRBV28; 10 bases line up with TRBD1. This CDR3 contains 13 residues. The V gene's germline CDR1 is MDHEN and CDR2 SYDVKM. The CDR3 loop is CASGTGVNYGYTF. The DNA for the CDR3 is TGTGCTAGCGGGACAGGGGTGAACTATGGCTACACCTTC.

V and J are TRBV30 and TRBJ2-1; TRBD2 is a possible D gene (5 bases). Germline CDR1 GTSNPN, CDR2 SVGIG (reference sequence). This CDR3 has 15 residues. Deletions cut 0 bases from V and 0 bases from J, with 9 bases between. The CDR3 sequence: CAWSVPGNSYNEQFF. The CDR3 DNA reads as TGTGCCTGGAGTGTCCCGGGGAACTCCTACAATGAGCAGTTCTTC.

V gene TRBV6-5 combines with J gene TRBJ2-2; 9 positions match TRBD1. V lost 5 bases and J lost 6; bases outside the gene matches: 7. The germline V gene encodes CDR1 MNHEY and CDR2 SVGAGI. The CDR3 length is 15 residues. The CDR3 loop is CASSRETGGAGELFF. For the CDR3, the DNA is TGTGCCAGCAGTAGAGAGACAGGGGGAGCCGGGGAGCTGTTTTTT.

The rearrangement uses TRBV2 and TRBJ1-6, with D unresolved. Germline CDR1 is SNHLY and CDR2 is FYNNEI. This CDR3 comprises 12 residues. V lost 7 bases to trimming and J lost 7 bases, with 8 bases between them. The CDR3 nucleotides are TGTGCCAGCAAGAACGGGAATTCACCCCTCCACTTT. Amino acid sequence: CASKNGNSPLHF.

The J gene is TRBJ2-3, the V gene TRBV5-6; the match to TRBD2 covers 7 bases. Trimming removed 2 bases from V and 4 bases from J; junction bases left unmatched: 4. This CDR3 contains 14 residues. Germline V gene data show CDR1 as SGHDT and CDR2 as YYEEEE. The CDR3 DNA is TGTGCCAGCAGCTTACTAGCGTATTCAGATACGCAGTATTTT. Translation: CASSLLAYSDTQYF.

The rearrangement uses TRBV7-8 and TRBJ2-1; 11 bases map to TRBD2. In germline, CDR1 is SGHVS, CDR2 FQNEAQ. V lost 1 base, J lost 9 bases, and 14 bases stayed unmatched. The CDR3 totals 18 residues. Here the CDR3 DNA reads TGTGCCAGCAGCTTAGAACTAGCGGGGGCCTACGGGGGAGCTGAGCAGTTCTTC. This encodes CASSLELAGAYGGAEQFF.

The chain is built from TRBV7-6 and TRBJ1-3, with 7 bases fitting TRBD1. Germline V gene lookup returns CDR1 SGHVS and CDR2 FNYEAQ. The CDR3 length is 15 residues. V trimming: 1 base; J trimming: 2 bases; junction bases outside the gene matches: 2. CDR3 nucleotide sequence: TGTGCCAGCAGCTTAGGAGGGGGCACTGGAAACACCATATATTTT. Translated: CASSLGGGTGNTIYF.

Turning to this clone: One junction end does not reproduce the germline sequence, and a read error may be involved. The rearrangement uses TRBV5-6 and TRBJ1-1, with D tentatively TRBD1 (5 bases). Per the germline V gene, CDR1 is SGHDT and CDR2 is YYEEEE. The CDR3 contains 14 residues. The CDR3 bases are TGTGCCAGCACCTTGGGGCAGCTGAACACTGAAGCTTTCTTT. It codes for CASTLGQLNTEAFF.

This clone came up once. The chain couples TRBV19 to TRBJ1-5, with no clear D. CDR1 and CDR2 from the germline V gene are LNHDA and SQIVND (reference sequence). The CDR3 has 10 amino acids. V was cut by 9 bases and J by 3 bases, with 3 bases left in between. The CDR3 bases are TGTGCCAGCACCAATCAGCCCCAGCATTTT. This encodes CASTNQPQHF.

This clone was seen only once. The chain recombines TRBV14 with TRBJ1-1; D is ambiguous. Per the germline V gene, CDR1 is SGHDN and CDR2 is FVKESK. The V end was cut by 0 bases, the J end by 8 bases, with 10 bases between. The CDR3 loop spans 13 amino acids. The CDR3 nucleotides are TGTGCCAGCAGCCAAGAGGTCGGAGGAGAAGCTTTCTTT. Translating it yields CASSQEVGGEAFF. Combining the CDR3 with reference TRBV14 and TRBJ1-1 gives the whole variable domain EAGVTQFPSHSVIEKGQTVTLRCDPISGHDNLYWYRRVMGKEIKFLLHFVKESKQDESGMPNNRFLAERTGGTYSTLKVQPAELEDSGVYFCASSQEVGGEAFFGQGTRLTVV.

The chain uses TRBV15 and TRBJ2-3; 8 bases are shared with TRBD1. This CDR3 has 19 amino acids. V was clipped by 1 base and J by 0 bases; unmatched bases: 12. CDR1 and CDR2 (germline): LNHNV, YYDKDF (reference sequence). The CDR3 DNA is TGTGCCACCAGCAGAGGGGAGTACTGGACAGGGTCTAGCACAGATACGCAGTATTTT. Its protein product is CATSRGEYWTGSSTDTQYF.

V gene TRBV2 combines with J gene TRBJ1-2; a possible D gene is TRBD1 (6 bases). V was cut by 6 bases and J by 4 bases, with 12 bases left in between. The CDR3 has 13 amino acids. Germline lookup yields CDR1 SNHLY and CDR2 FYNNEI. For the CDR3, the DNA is TGTGCCAGCAGCGAAAGACAGGCCTATGGCTACACCTTC. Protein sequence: CASSERQAYGYTF.

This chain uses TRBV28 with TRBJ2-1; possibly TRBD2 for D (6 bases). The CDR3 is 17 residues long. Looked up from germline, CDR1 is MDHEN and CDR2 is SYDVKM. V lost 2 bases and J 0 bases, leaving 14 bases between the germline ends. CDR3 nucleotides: TGTGCCAGCAGTTTAAACACCGGACTATTCTCCTACAATGAGCAGTTCTTC. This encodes CASSLNTGLFSYNEQFF.

The CDR3 loop reads CASSPGISNYGYTF. The DNA of the CDR3 is TGTGCCAGCAGCCCAGGTATTTCTAACTATGGCTACACCTTC. The V and J genes are TRBV13 and TRBJ1-2; D uncertain. V was trimmed by 5 bases and J by 0 bases, leaving 10 bases between them. The germline gives CDR1 PRHDT, CDR2 FYEKMQ (reference sequence). The CDR3 runs 14 residues.

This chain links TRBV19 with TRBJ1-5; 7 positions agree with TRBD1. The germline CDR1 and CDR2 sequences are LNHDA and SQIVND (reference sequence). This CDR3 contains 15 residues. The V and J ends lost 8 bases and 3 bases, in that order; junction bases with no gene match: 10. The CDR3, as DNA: TGTGCCAGTCTCCCGTGGGGACAGCTCAATCAGCCCCAGCATTTT. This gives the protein CASLPWGQLNQPQHF.

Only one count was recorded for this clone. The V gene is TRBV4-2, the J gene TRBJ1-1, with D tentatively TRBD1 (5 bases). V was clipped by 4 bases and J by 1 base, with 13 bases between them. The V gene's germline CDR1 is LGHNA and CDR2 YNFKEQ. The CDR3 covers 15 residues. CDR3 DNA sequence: TGTGCCAGCAGCCGGCAGGGCTCTACGAACACTGAAGCTTTCTTT. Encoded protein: CASSRQGSTNTEAFF.

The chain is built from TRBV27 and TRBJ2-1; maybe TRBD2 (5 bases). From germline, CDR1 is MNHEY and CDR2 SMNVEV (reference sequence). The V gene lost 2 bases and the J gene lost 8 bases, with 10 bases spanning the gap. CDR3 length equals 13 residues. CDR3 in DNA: TGTGCCAGCAGTTTAAGCGGTTACTATGAGCAGTTCTTC. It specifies CASSLSGYYEQFF.

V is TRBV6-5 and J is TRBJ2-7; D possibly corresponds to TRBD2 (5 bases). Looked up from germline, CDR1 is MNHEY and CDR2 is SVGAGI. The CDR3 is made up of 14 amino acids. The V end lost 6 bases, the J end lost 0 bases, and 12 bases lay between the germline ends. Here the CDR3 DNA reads TGTGCCAGCAGGGAGGCAGCTCTCTCCTACGAGCAGTACTTC. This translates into CASREAALSYEQYF.

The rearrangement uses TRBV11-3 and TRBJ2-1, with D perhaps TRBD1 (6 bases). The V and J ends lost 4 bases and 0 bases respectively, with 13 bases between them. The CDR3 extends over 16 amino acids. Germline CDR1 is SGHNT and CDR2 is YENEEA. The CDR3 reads CASSSGQISSYNEQFF. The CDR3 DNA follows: TGTGCCAGCAGCTCCGGACAGATTAGCTCCTACAATGAGCAGTTCTTC.

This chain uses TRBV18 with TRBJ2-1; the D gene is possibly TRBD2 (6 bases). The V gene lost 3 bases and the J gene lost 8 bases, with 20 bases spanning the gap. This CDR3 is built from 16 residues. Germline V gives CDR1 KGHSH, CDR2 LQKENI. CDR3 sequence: CASSPSPTGPGDEQFF. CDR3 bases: TGTGCCAGCTCACCTTCTCCCACAGGTCCGGGGGATGAGCAGTTCTTC. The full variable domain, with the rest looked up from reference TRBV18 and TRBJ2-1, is NAGVMQNPRHLVRRRGQEARLRCSPMKGHSHVYWYRQLPEEGLKFMVYLQKENIIDESGMPKERFSAEFPKEGPSILRIQQVVRGDSAAYFCASSPSPTGPGDEQFFGPGTRLTVL.

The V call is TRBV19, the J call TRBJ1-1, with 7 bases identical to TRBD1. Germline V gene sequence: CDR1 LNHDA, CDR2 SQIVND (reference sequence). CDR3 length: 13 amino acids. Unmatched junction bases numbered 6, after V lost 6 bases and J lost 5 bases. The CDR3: CASSTGVGTEAFF. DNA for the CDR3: TGTGCCAGTAGCACAGGGGTAGGTACTGAAGCTTTCTTT.

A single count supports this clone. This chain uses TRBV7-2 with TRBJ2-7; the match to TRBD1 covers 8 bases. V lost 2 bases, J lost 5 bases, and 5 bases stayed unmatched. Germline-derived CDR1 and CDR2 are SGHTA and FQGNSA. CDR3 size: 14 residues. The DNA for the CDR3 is TGTGCCAGCAGCTTAAACAGGGGGTTGAACGAGCAGTACTTC. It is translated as CASSLNRGLNEQYF.

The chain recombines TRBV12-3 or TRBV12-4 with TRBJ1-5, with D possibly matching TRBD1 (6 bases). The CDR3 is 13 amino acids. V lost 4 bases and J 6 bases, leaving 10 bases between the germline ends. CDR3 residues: CASSSRGSQPQHF. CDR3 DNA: TGTGCCAGCAGTTCCAGGGGAAGTCAGCCCCAGCATTTT.

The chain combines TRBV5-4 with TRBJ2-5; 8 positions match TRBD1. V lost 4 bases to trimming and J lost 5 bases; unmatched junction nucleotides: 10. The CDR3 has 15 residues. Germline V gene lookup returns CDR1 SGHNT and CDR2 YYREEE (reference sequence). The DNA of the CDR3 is TGTGCCAGCAGCAAACGAGGACAGGGTGGCGAGACCCAGTACTTC. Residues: CASSKRGQGGETQYF.

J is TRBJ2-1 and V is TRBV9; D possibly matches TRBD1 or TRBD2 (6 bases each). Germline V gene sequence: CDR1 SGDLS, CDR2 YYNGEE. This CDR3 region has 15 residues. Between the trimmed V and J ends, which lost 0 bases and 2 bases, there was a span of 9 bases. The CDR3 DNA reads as TGTGCCAGCAGCGTAGGGGGGGCCACCTACAATGAGCAGTTCTTC. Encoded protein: CASSVGGATYNEQFF.

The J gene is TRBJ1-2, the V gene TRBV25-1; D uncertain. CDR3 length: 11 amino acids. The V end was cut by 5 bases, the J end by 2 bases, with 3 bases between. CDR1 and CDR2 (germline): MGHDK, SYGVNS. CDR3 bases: TGTGCCAGCAGTCAAAACTATGGCTACACCTTC. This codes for CASSQNYGYTF.

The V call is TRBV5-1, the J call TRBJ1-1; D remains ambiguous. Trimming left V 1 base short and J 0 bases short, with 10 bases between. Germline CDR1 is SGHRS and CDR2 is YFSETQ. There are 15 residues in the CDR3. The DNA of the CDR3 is TGCGCCAGCAGCTTGAACGGCGGATTGAACACTGAAGCTTTCTTT. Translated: CASSLNGGLNTEAFF.

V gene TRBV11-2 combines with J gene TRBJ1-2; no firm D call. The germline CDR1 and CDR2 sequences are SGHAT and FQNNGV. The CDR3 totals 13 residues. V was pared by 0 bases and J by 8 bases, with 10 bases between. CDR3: CASSLERVSGYTF. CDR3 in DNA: TGTGCCAGCAGCTTAGAACGGGTCTCCGGCTACACCTTC.

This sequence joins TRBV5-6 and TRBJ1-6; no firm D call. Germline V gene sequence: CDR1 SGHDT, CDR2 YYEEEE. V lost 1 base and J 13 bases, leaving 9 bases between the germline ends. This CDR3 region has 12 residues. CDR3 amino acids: CASSLQVSPLHF. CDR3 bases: TGTGCCAGCAGCTTGCAGGTTTCGCCCCTCCACTTT.